The T cell receptor (beta chain) under discussion was sequenced for a study of cytomegalovirus exposure and HLA in healthy donors. Those who donated were healthy bone marrow donors. Germline CDR1 reads SGHTA; CDR2 reads FQGTGA. Trimming left V 3 bases short and J 1 base short, with 14 bases between. The CDR3 has 16 amino acids. PCR primers comprised 60 Vbeta and 13 Jbeta primers. This table comes from immunoSEQ multiplex PCR, and its TCRdb copy is limited to in-frame clones, with some not included. The profile shows approximately 160,000 clones, approximately 80% of them singletons. The clonotype originates from a woman aged 45-65 years in good health and CMV-seropositive. The source material was PBMCs. The genes are TRBV7-3 and TRBJ2-3, with D perhaps TRBD2 (6 bases). The CDR3 sequence is CASSLGGAGRTDTQYF. The CDR3 region has the DNA TGTGCCAGCAGCTTGGGGGGTGCAGGGCGCACAGATACGCAGTATTTT.